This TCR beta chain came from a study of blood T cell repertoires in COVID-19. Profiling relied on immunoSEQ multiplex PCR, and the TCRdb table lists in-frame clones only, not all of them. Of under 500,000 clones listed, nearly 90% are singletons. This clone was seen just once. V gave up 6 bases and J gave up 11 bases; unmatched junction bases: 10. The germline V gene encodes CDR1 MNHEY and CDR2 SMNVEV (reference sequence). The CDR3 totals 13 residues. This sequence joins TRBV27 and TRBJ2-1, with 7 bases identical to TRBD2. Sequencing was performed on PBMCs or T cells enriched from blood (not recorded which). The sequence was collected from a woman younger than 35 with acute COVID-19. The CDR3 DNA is TGTGCCAGCAGAGTTGGCGGGAGAGGTAAGCAGTTCTTC. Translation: CASRVGGRGKQFF.